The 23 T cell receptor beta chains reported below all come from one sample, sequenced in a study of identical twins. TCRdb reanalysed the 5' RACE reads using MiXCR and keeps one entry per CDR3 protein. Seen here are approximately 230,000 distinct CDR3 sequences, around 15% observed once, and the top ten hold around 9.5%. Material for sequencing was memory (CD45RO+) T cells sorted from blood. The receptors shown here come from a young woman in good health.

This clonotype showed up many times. CDR3 loop: CASSFSSGSGGNEQFF. Written as DNA, the CDR3 is TGTGCCAGCAGTTTCTCGAGCGGGAGTGGGGGCAATGAGCAGTTCTTC. The V gene is TRBV6-5, the J gene TRBJ2-1; 8 nucleotides match TRBD2. The CDR3 has 16 amino acids. With 4 bases clipped from V and 6 bases from J, the junction kept 11 bases outside the gene matches. CDR1 and CDR2 (germline): MNHEY, SVGAGI.

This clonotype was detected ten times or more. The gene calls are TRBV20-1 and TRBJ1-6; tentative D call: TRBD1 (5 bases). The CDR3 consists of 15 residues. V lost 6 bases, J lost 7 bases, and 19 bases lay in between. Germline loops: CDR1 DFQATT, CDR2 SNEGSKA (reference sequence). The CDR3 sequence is CSAPLAPGYNSPLHF. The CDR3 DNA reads TGCAGTGCCCCCTTAGCTCCAGGGTACAATTCACCCCTCCACTTT.

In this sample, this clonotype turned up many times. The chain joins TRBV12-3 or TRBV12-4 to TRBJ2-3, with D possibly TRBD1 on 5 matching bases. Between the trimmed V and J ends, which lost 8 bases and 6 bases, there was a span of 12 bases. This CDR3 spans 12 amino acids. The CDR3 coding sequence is TGTGCCAGCGGGGCCTTACCCGATACGCAGTATTTT. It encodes CASGALPDTQYF.

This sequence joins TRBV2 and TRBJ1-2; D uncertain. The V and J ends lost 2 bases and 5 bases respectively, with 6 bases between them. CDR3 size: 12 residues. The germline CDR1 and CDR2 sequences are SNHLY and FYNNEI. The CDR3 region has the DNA TGTGCCAGCAGTGAATGGGCATATGGCTACACCTTC. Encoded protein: CASSEWAYGYTF. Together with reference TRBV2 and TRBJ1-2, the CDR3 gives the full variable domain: EPEVTQTPSHQVTQMGQEVILRCVPISNHLYFYWYRQILGQKVEFLVSFYNNEISEKSEIFDDQFSVERPDGSNFTLKIRSTKLEDSAMYFCASSEWAYGYTFGSGTRLTVV.

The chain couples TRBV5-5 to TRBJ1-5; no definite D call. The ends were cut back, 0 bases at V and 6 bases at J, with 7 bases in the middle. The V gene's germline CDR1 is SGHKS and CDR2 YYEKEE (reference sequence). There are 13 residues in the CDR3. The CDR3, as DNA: TGTGCCAGCAGCTTGGTAGGGAGTCAGCCCCAGCATTTT. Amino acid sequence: CASSLVGSQPQHF.

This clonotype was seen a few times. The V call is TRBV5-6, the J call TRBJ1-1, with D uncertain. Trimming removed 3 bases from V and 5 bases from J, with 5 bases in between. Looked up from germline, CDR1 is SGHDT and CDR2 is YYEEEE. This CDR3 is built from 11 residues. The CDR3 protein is CASSWETEAFF. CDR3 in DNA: TGTGCCAGCAGCTGGGAAACTGAAGCTTTCTTT. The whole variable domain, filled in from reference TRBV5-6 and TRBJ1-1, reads DAGVTQSPTHLIKTRGQQVTLRCSPKSGHDTVSWYQQALGQGPQFIFQYYEEEERQRGNFPDRFSGHQFPNYSSELNVNALLLGDSALYLCASSWETEAFFGQGTRLTVV.

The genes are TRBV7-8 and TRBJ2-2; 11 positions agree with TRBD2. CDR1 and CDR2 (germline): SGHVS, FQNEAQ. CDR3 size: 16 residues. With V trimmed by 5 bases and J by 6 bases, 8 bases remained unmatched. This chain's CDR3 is CASSPIAGGNPGELFF. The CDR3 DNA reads TGTGCCAGCAGCCCTATAGCGGGAGGGAATCCCGGGGAGCTGTTTTTT.

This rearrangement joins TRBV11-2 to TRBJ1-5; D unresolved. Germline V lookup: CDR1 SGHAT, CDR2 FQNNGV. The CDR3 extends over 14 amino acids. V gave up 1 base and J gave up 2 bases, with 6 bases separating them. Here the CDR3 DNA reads TGTGCCAGCAGCTTAGGTATTGGCAATCAGCCCCAGCATTTT. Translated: CASSLGIGNQPQHF.

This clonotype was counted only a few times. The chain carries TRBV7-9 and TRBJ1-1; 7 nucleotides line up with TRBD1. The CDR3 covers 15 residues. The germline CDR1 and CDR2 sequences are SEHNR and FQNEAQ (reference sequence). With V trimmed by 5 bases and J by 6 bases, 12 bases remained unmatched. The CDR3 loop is CASSPETGRIAEAFF. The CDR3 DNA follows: TGTGCCAGCAGCCCCGAGACAGGGCGAATCGCTGAAGCTTTCTTT.

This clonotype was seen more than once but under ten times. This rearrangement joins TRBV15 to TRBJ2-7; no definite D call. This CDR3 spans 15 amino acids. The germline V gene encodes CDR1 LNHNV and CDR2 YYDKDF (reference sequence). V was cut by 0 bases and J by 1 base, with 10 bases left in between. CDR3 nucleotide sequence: TGTGCCACCAGCAGAGATCTGGCAGGATCCTACGAGCAGTACTTC. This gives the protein CATSRDLAGSYEQYF.

The CDR3 coding sequence is TGTGCCATCAGCGCCTCCGAGACCGGAGCTTTCTTT. This translates into CAISASETGAFF. The chain uses TRBV10-3 and TRBJ1-1; D is ambiguous. Trimming removed 6 bases from V and 10 bases from J, with 15 bases in between. The CDR3 length is 12 residues. CDR1 and CDR2 from the germline V gene are ENHRY and SYGVKD.

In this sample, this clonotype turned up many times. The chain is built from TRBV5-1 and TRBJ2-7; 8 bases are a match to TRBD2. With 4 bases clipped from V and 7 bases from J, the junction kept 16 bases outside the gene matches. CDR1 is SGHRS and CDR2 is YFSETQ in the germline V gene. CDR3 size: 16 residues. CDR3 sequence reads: CASSPGRSGGTDEQYF. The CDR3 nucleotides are TGCGCCAGCAGCCCCGGCAGGTCGGGAGGGACTGATGAGCAGTACTTC.

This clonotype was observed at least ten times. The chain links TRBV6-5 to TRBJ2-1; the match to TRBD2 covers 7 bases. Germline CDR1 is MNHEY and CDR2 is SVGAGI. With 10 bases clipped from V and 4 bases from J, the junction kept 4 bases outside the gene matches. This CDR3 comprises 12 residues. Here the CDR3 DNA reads TGTGCCACAGCGGGGATTTACAATGAGCAGTTCTTC. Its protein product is CATAGIYNEQFF.

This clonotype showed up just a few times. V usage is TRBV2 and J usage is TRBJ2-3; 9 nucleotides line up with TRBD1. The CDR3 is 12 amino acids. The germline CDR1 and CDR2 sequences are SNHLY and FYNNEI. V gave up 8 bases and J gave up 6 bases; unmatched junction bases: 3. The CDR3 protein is CASGTGFDTQYF. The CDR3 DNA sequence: TGTGCCAGCGGGACAGGGTTTGATACGCAGTATTTT. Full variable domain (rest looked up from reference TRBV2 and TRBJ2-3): EPEVTQTPSHQVTQMGQEVILRCVPISNHLYFYWYRQILGQKVEFLVSFYNNEISEKSEIFDDQFSVERPDGSNFTLKIRSTKLEDSAMYFCASGTGFDTQYFGPGTRLTVL.

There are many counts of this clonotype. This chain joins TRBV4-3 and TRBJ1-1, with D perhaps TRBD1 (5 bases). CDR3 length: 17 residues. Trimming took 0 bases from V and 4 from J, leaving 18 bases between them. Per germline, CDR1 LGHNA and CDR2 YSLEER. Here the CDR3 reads CASSQDGAGRAATEAFF. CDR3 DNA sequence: TGCGCCAGCAGCCAAGATGGGGCTGGGCGGGCGGCCACTGAAGCTTTCTTT.

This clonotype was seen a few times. CDR3 residues: CASSSGENQPQHF. The CDR3 DNA sequence: TGTGCCAGCTCATCTGGGGAAAATCAGCCCCAGCATTTT. V is TRBV18 and J is TRBJ1-5; D is uncertain. From germline, CDR1 is KGHSH and CDR2 LQKENI. Trimming removed 5 bases from V and 4 bases from J, with 9 bases in between. There are 13 residues in the CDR3. Complete variable domain (other parts from reference TRBV18 and TRBJ1-5): NAGVMQNPRHLVRRRGQEARLRCSPMKGHSHVYWYRQLPEEGLKFMVYLQKENIIDESGMPKERFSAEFPKEGPSILRIQQVVRGDSAAYFCASSSGENQPQHFGDGTRLSIL.

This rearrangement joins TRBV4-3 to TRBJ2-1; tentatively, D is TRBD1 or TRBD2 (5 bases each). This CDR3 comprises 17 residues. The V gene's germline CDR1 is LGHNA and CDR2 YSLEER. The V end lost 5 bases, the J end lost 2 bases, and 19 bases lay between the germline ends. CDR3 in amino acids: CASSVRAGTAAYNEQFF. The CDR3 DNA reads TGCGCCAGCAGCGTTCGAGCCGGGACGGCGGCCTACAATGAGCAGTTCTTC.

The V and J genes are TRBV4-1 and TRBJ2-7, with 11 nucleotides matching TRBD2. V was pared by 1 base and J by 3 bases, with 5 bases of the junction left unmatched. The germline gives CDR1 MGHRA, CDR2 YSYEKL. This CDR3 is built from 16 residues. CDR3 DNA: TGCGCCAGCAGCCAAGGGACCGGGACTAGCGGCTACGAGCAGTACTTC. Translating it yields CASSQGTGTSGYEQYF.

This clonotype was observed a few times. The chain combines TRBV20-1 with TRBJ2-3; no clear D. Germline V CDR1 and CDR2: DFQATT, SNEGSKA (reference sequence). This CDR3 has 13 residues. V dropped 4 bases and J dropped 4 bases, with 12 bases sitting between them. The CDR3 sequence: CSATLTGADTQYF. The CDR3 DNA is TGCAGTGCTACTTTGACTGGTGCAGATACGCAGTATTTT.

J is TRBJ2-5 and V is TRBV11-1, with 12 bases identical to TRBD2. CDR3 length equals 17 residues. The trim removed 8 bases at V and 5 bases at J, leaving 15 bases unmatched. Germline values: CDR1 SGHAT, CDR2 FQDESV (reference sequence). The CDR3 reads CASVTWETSGRLETQYF. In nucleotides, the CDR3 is TGTGCCAGCGTAACGTGGGAGACTAGCGGGAGATTGGAGACCCAGTACTTC.

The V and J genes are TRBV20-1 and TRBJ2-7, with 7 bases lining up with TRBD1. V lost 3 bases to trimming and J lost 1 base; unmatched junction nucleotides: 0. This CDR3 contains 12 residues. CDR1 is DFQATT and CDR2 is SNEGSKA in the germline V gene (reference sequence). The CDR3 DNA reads TGCAGTGCTAGGACAGGGTCCTACGAGCAGTACTTC. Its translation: CSARTGSYEQYF.

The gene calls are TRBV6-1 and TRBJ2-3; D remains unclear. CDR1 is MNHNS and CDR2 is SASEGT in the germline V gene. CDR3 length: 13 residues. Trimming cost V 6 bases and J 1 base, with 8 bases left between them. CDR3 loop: CASRSTGTDTQYF. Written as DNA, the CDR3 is TGTGCCAGCAGATCGACGGGCACAGATACGCAGTATTTT.

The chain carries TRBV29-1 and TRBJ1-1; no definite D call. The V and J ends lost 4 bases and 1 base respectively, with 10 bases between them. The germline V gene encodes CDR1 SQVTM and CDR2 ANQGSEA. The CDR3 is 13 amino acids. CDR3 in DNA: TGCAGCGTTGTTGACCAAGAGAACACTGAAGCTTTCTTT. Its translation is CSVVDQENTEAFF.